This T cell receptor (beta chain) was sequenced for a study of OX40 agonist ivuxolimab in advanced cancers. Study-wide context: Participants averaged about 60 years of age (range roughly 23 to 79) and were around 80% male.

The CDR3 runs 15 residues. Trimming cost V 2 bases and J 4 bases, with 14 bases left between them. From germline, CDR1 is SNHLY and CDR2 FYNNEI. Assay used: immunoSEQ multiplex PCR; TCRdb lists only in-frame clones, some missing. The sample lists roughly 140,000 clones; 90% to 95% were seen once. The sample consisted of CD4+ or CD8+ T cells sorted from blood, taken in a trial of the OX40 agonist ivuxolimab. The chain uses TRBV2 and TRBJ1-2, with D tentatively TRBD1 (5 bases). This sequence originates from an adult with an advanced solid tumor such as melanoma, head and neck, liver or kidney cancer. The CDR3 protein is CASSEQGPKGYGYTF. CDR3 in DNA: TGTGCCAGCAGTGAACAGGGTCCGAAAGGCTATGGCTACACCTTC.